Detailed here is one T cell receptor (beta chain). Its antigen is undetermined. The source of the sample is a study of cytomegalovirus exposure and HLA in healthy donors. Use of 60 Vbeta and 13 Jbeta primers characterized the PCR. In the original processing: Roughly 80 million unique TCR beta chains, roughly 11 million of them shared, were counted by a later analysis. Profiling relied on immunoSEQ multiplex PCR, and the TCRdb table lists in-frame clones only, not all of them. That table supplies the V and J calls and clone size; D and trimming were determined from the DNA. The table records 110,000 to 150,000 clones, roughly 80% of them present only once. Study-wide results and limits: With later analysis, a missense DCLRE1C variant became linked to TCR beta V- and J-gene trimming. The productive fraction for most TCR beta V segments was about 90% or about 30% in an earlier analysis. Sequencing depth roughly uniform across donors was assumed in presence/absence analyses.

The CDR3 is 12 residues long. Germline-derived CDR1 and CDR2 are MGHDK and SYGVNS. V lost 6 bases and J 4 bases, leaving 8 bases between the germline ends. The sample taken for sequencing was PBMCs. This chain joins TRBV25-1 and TRBJ2-3; D is uncertain. This receptor was taken from a man aged 35 to 55 in good health and CMV-seronegative. The CDR3 loop is CASSPGSDTQYF. In DNA, the CDR3 is TGTGCCAGCAGCCCCGGGTCAGATACGCAGTATTTT.